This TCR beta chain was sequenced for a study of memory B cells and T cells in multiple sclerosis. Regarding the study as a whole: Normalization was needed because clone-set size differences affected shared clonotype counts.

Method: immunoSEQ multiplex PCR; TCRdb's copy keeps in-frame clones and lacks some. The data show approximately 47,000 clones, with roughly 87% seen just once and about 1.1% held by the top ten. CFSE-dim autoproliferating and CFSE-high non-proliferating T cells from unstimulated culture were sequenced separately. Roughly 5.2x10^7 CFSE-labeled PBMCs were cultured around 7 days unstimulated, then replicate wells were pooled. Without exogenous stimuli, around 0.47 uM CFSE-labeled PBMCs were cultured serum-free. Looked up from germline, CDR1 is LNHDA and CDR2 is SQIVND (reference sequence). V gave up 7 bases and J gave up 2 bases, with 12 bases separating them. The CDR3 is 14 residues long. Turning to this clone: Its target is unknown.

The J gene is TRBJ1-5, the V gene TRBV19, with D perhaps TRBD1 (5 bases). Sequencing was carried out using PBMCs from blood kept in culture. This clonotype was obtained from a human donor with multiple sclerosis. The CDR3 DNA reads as TGTGCCAGTAAATTAGGGGTAGGCAATCAGCCCCAGCATTTT. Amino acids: CASKLGVGNQPQHF.